This TCR beta chain derives from a study of CD8+CD57+ T cells in acquired aplastic anemia. Overall study: Average DNA yield from sorted CD4+ and CD8+ cells was approximately 3 ug.

All patients picked for sequencing had shown, by flow cytometry, an expansion of CD8+CD57+ cells. According to the study, genomic DNA was the template for TCR beta VDJ and CDR3 profiling. TCRdb called the reads again in MiXCR, with one record for every CDR3 protein. The sample records approximately 150,000 distinct CDR3 sequences, roughly two thirds being singletons. Sequencing was done on a sample of sorted CD4+, CD8+, or CD8+CD57+ T cells (not recorded which) from PBMCs. This sequence originates from a human donor with aplastic anemia.

CDR3 sequence: CASSILGQGNTGELFF. In nucleotides, the CDR3 is TGTGCCAGTAGTATCCTAGGGCAGGGGAACACCGGGGAGCTGTTTTTT. V gene TRBV19 combines with J gene TRBJ2-2, with TRBD1 as a possible D gene (5 bases). CDR1 and CDR2 (germline): LNHDA, SQIVND (reference sequence). V shed 3 bases and J shed 1 base, with 12 bases lying between them. CDR3 size: 16 residues.